Following are 5 T cell receptor beta chains from one sample sequenced in a study of vaccination and CD4 T cells after COVID-19. Sequencing of cultured CD4+ T cell DNA used the Oncomine TCR Beta short-read assay. TCRdb fed the PCR reads into MiXCR, producing one record per CDR3 protein. The profile shows about 15,000 distinct CDR3 sequences, around two fifths of them singletons. Their recognized antigens are unknown. Indicated treatment: roughly ten-day PBMC culture with coronavirus spike peptide pools or control peptides (ViraFEST assay). Specimen: cultured CD4+ T cells from blood. The receptors shown here come from a human donor with COVID-19.

This chain links TRBV5-1 with TRBJ2-7; D could derive from TRBD1 or TRBD2 (7 bases each). CDR3 length equals 13 residues. Germline CDR1 and CDR2: SGHRS and YFSETQ. Trimming stripped 6 bases from V and 5 bases from J, with 15 bases between. CDR3 loop: CASKAAGGDEQYF. The CDR3 nucleotides are TGCGCCAGCAAGGCGGCAGGGGGGGACGAGCAGTACTTC.

This clonotype came up a few times. The chain employs TRBV7-2 and TRBJ2-7; 10 nucleotides agree with TRBD2. Germline lookup yields CDR1 SGHTA and CDR2 FQGNSA. The CDR3 has 15 residues. V was clipped by 5 bases and J by 4 bases; unmatched bases: 8. The CDR3 is CASSRTSGTLYEQYF. The CDR3 DNA follows: TGTGCCAGCAGCCGCACTAGCGGGACCTTATACGAGCAGTACTTC.

The chain combines TRBV6-5 with TRBJ1-2; TRBD1 matches at 7 bases. Germline assignment: CDR1 MNHEY and CDR2 SVGAGI. There are 13 residues in the CDR3. The V segment lost 2 bases and the J segment 7 bases; nucleotides outside the gene matches: 4. CDR3 sequence reads: CASSYDRATGYTF. DNA for the CDR3: TGTGCCAGCAGTTACGACAGGGCGACTGGCTACACCTTC.

In the case of this clonotype: At one end the junction does not follow the germline gene, possibly because of a read error. The genes are TRBV7-3 and TRBJ1-1, with no clear D. The CDR3 spans 14 residues. Per germline, CDR1 SGHTA and CDR2 FQGTGA. CDR3 protein: CVSSLTAGGGEAFF. The CDR3 DNA reads as TGTGTCAGCAGCTTAACTGCAGGAGGCGGTGAAGCTTTCTTT.

This sequence joins TRBV7-2 and TRBJ2-7; D is possibly TRBD2 (5 bases). V lost 5 bases and J 6 bases, leaving 14 bases between the germline ends. CDR1 is SGHTA and CDR2 is FQGNSA in the germline V gene. This CDR3 has 13 amino acids. The CDR3 sequence is CASSRGAFSEQYF. CDR3 sequence (DNA): TGTGCCAGCAGCCGGGGAGCTTTCTCCGAGCAGTACTTC.